This T cell receptor (beta chain) was identified during a study of vaccination and CD4 T cells after COVID-19. As for the study in general: Comprising six males and four females, the convalescent participants counted two Hispanic individuals among them. According to the study, participants were given two doses of BNT162b2 or mRNA-1273 vaccine.

V dropped 1 base and J dropped 4 bases, with 11 bases sitting between them. The CDR3 has 15 amino acids. Looked up from germline, CDR1 is SGHKS and CDR2 is YYEKEE (reference sequence). The Oncomine TCR Beta short-read assay generated sequence data from the DNA of cultured CD4+ T cells. MiXCR was run by TCRdb on the PCR reads, yielding one entry per CDR3 protein. The sample lists 8,000 to 9,500 distinct CDR3 sequences, roughly 39% seen once, with roughly 20% in the top ten. Treatment: approximately 9-day PBMC culture with coronavirus spike peptide pools or control peptides (ViraFEST assay). Harvesting of the unexposed donor's CD4+ T cells predated the COVID-19 pandemic (2011-2018). Two million PBMCs per well were cultured with 10 IU/ml IL-2 and about 10 ug/ml peptide pools. This clonotype was detected once. Its matching antigen is unknown.

This sequence joins TRBV5-5 and TRBJ2-2; D is perhaps TRBD2 (5 bases). Sequenced input: CD4+ T cells from blood, cultured in vitro. The source of this sequence is a human donor in good health. CDR3 protein: CASSLHEGFTGELFF. The CDR3 nucleotides read TGTGCCAGCAGCTTGCACGAGGGTTTCACCGGGGAGCTGTTTTTT. The full variable domain, rest sourced from reference TRBV5-5 and TRBJ2-2, is DAGVTQSPTHLIKTRGQQVTLRCSPISGHKSVSWYQQVLGQGPQFIFQYYEKEERGRGNFPDRFSARQFPNYSSELNVNALLLGDSALYLCASSLHEGFTGELFFGEGSRLTVL.